Described below is a single T cell receptor beta chain sequence and its context. Which antigen it targets is not known. Base quality data are lacking; no much larger clone is found one base away. The immunoSEQ Assay, a bias-controlled multiplex PCR, was used to amplify TCRbeta CDR3 regions from genomic DNA. The authors processed their data as follows. The number of nucleated cells in each sample was estimated from the amplification of reference gene primers within the assay. Sequence reads were collapsed and filtered to measure the absolute abundance of every unique TCRbeta CDR3 rearrangement. For each sample, productive Simpson clonality was calculated as the square root of Simpson's diversity index across productive rearrangements. Drawn from immuneACCESS, this table holds only the in-frame rearrangements with V and J called that TCRdb kept. Clones are partly lost; checked studies trace under half to an unresolved V gene and leave the rest unexplained. For V, J and clone size, that table is used; D and trimming come from the DNA. Within this sample are 100,000 to 150,000 clones, with around 86% of them counted one time only. The leading ten clones occupy approximately 8.7% of the sample.

This entry comes from a study of blood T cell repertoires in COVID-19 (TCRdb year 2020). At the level of the whole study: Samples from collaborators originated in the United States, Italy and Spain and spanned both the acute and convalescent phases of COVID-19. Samples were obtained from the ongoing ImmuneRACE study (first 160 participants) and from 1,254 subjects provided by 6 global collaborators. The material from the prospective study consisted of cDNA or gDNA derived from T cells, B-cell-depleted T cells, or PBMCs. Where available, HLA class I and class II types were taken from metadata supplied by the sample provider and were not determined by assay-based typing. The repertoires were released in a freely available public database meant as a resource for research on the immune response to SARS-CoV-2. Subjects who had been exposed to COVID-19, were actively infected with it, or had recovered from it provided the deeply sampled blood TCRbeta repertoires that made up the dataset. Nearly every sample came with metadata listing a de-identified subject ID, COVID-19 status, age in years and sex. Summary of the overall study and its limitations: Clinical and demographic metadata were provided uncurated, with the amount varying by source and participant.

Whole blood was collected in K2EDTA tubes by collaborating institutions according to the institutions' own protocols. For TCRbeta analysis, collaborators shipped samples in one of three forms: frozen whole blood, isolated PBMCs, or DNA extracted from either of those sample types. Sequencing was done on a sample of peripheral blood. The origin of this receptor is a man aged 35 to 55 with active or convalescent COVID-19.

The CDR3 is CASSERTGGESEAFF. The bases read TGTGCCAGCAGCGAGAGGACAGGGGGCGAATCTGAAGCTTTCTTT. The rearrangement combines TRBV9 with TRBJ1-1, with 11 bases matching TRBD1. V loses 3 bases at its end and J loses 6 bases; junction bases beyond the gene matches: 7. Based on the germline V gene, the CDR1 and CDR2 sequences are SGDLS and YYNGEE. The CDR3 holds 15 amino acids from the cysteine to the phenylalanine. The only DNA kept is the CDR3, 45 bases in frame from the first base.